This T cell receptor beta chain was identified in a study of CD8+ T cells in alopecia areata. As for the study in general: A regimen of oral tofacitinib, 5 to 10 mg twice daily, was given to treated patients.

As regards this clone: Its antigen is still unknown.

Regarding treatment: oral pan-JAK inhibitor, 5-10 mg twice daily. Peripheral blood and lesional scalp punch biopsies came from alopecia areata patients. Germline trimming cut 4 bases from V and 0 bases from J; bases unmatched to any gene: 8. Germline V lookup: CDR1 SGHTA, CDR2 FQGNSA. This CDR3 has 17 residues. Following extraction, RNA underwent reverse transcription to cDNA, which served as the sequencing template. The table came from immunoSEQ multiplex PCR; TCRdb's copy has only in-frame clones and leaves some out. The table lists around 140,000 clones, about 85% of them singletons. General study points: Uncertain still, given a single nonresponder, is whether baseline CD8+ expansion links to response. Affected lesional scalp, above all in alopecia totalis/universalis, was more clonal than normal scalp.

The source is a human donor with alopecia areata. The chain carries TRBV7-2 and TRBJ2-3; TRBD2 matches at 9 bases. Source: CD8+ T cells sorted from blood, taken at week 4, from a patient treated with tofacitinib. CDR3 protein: CASSSPSSGTSTDTQYF. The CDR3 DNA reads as TGTGCCAGCAGCTCACCCTCTAGCGGGACTAGCACAGATACGCAGTATTTT. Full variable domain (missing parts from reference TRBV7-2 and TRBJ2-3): GAGVSQSPSNKVTEKGKDVELRCDPISGHTALYWYRQSLGQGLEFLIYFQGNSAPDKSGLPSDRFSAERTGGSVSTLTIQRTQQEDSAVYLCASSSPSSGTSTDTQYFGPGTRLTVL.